Given below is one T cell receptor (beta chain) in context. As yet, its antigen is unknown. These data are taken from a study of chemoradiotherapy in HPV16-positive cancers. Points from the study as a whole: Candidate HPV-specific clones and E7-related TCR motifs grew in tumor during treatment. Better recurrence-free survival went with HPV-responsive T-cell expansion in HPV16-positive patients.

The CDR3 has 11 amino acids. The germline gives CDR1 SNHLY, CDR2 FYNNEI. V lost 2 bases and J 4 bases, leaving 2 bases between the germline ends. The assay was immunoSEQ multiplex PCR, and TCRdb's table has in-frame clones only and misses some. Among about 12,000 clones listed, 85% to 90% were seen once. Over chemoradiotherapy, repertoires were sampled more than once. Sequenced here: blood, sampled from a patient who underwent chemoradiotherapy. This receptor was taken from a human donor with HPV-associated anogenital cancer. The chain couples TRBV2 to TRBJ2-5; D unresolved. CDR3 region: CASSEIETQYF. In DNA form, the CDR3 reads TGTGCCAGCAGTGAAATAGAGACCCAGTACTTC.